This T cell receptor beta chain was profiled in a study of blood T cell repertoires in COVID-19 (dated by TCRdb to 2020 to 2021). Notes on the research overall: Samples covering the acute and convalescent phases of COVID-19 were provided by collaborators in the United States, Italy and Spain. The prospective study material was composed of cDNA or gDNA derived from T cells, B-cell-depleted T cells, or PBMCs. Deeply sampled blood TCRbeta repertoires from subjects exposed to, actively infected with, or recovered from COVID-19 were included in the dataset. The repertoires were released in a freely available public database meant as a resource for research on the immune response to SARS-CoV-2. Samples were obtained from the ongoing ImmuneRACE study (first 160 participants) and from over a thousand subjects provided by 6 global collaborators. A de-identified subject ID, COVID-19 status, age in years and sex were almost always included in the sample metadata. Where HLA class I and class II types were available, the types were taken from metadata supplied by the sample provider, not from assay-based typing.

Whole blood was collected in K2EDTA tubes by collaborating institutions according to the institutions' own protocols. For TCRbeta analysis, collaborators shipped samples as frozen whole blood, isolated PBMCs, or DNA extracted from either of those sample types. On this clone: No cognate antigen has been identified for it. No qualities accompany the bases; no much larger clone lies one base away.

TCRbeta CDR3 regions were amplified from genomic DNA using the immunoSEQ Assay, a bias-controlled multiplex PCR. Per the authors' processing: The number of nucleated cells in each sample was estimated from the amplification of reference gene primers within the assay. To quantify the absolute abundance of each unique TCRbeta CDR3 rearrangement, sequence reads were collapsed and filtered. Productive Simpson clonality was computed per sample as the square root of Simpson's diversity index over productive rearrangements. As stored in TCRdb, this immuneACCESS dataset retains in-frame rearrangements with V and J assigned. A fraction of the clones does not appear; measured against another copy, unresolved V genes explain less than half of the discrepancy, and the remainder lacks a known reason. V and J calls and clone size are copied from that table; D and trimming were computed from the DNA. The sample includes about 170,000 clones, with about 80% observed a single time. Approximately 10% of the sample rests with the top ten.

Trimming removed 4 bases from V and 4 bases from J, leaving 17 bases between the germline ends. The CDR3 starts with the cysteine, ends with the phenylalanine, and has 16 residues. Only the CDR3 DNA is retained, 48 bases long and in frame from the first base. The germline V gene (reference sequence) provides CDR1 SGHNT and CDR2 YYREEE. Paper-wide results and their limitations: The amount of clinical and demographic metadata varied by source and participant and was provided uncurated.

The chain is encoded by TRBV5-4 joined to TRBJ2-2, with the identity of the D gene unclear. This clonotype originated in a man in his 70s with active or convalescent COVID-19. Sequenced sample: peripheral blood. This receptor has the CDR3 CASSHRSLTPTGELFF. The nucleotides are TGTGCCAGCAGCCATCGGAGCCTTACACCCACCGGGGAGCTGTTTTTT.